The entry below describes one TCR beta chain. V was shortened by 7 bases and J by 14 bases, with 12 bases between the two germline ends. This CDR3 is built from 11 residues. CDR1 is MNHEY and CDR2 is SVGAGI in the germline V gene. The source of the sample is a study of blood T cell repertoires in COVID-19. Turning to the study itself: The samples span acute and convalescent COVID-19 from the United States, Italy and Spain. PBMCs, B-cell-depleted T cells, or T cells provided the cDNA or gDNA that made up the material.

In the original analysis: Amplification of reference gene primers provided the estimated nucleated cell counts. Repertoires were generated with immunoSEQ multiplex PCR, while TCRdb's copy carries only in-frame clones and drops some. V and J calls and clone size are those listed in that table; D and trimming were worked out from the DNA. The top ten hold 6.9% of the sample, which has some 73,000 clones, 75% to 95% seen once. The chain carries TRBV6-5 and TRBJ1-6; D not certain. The TCR sequence derives from a human donor in a cohort sampled during active COVID-19. Specimen: peripheral blood. As DNA, the CDR3 is TGTGCCAGCAAGAATCAGATATCCCTCCACTTT. Protein sequence: CASKNQISLHF.